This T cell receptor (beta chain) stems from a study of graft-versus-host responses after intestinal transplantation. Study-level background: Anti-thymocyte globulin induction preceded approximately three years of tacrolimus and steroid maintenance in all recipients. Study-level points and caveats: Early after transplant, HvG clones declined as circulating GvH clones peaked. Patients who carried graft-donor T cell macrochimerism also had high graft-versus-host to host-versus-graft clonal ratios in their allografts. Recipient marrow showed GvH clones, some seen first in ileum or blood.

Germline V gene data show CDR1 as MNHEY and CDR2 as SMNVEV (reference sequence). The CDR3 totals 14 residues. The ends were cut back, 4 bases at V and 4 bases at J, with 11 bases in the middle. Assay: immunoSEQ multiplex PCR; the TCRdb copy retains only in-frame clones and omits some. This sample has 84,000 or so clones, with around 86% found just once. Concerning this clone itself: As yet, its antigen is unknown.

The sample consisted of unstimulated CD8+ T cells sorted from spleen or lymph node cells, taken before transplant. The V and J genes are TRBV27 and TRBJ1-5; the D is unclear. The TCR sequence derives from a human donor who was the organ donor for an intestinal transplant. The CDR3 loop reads CASSSLALNQPQHF. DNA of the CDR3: TGTGCCAGCAGTTCTCTAGCCTTAAATCAGCCCCAGCATTTT.